These T cell receptor beta chains were read from a single sample in a study of Ad26.COV2.S vaccination and SARS-CoV-2 variants. Sequencing was performed with immunoSEQ multiplex PCR; in TCRdb, only in-frame clones are kept and a portion is missing. This sample carries roughly 510,000 clones, around 85% of them seen once, and the ten largest clones take roughly 12%. Sample: peripheral blood, taken in a trial of Ad26.COV2.S vaccine versus placebo. The receptor set was obtained from a person aged 18-60 years who received the Ad26.COV2.S COVID-19 vaccine or a placebo. Each CDR3 is given with its conserved first and last residue. The D gene is left open where the match is weak. The size field is filled for only some rows; it gives once, few, many or a size class.

TRBJ2-7 . . TRBV27 TGTGCCAGCAGTGGACGCCCTCGGCCCTACGAGCAGTACTTC CASSGRPRPYEQYF
TRBJ1-1 . . TRBV7-2 TGTGCCAGCAGCTTAGGTTACAGTTCGAACACTGAAGCTTTCTTT CASSLGYSSNTEAFF
TRBJ1-2 . . TRBV30 TGTGCCTGGAGTGTAAGCTCTAACTATGGCTACACCTTC CAWSVSSNYGYTF
TRBJ2-7 TRBD2 . TRBV14 TGTGCCAGCAGCCCTAGGCTAGCGGGATTCTACGAGCAGTACTTC CASSPRLAGFYEQYF
TRBJ1-5 . . TRBV24-1 TGTGCCACCAGTTTGGGCAATCAGCCCCAGCATTTT CATSLGNQPQHF
TRBJ2-1 TRBD2 . TRBV6-5 TGTGCCAGCAGTTACGTCTTTGGCGGGAGATGGAATGAGCAGTTCTTC CASSYVFGGRWNEQFF
TRBJ1-5 . . TRBV7-9 TGTGCCAGCAGCTGGTCCTCCGGGACAAATAGCAATCAGCCCCAGCATTTT CASSWSSGTNSNQPQHF
TRBJ2-1 TRBD2 . TRBV27 TGTGCCAGCAGCTACCGCGATATAGCGGGAAGGGTAAATGAGCAGTTCTTC CASSYRDIAGRVNEQFF
TRBJ1-1 TRBD1 . TRBV4-2 TGTGCCAGCAGCCGACCCGGGACAGGGGTCGGGGTCACTGAAGCTTTCTTT CASSRPGTGVGVTEAFF
TRBJ1-2 TRBD1 few TRBV28 TGTGCCAGCAGTTTATCTGGACAGGCCTTCTATGGCTACACCTTC CASSLSGQAFYGYTF
TRBJ1-4 TRBD1 . TRBV30 TGTGCCTGGAGTGCGGACAGGGCGACTGGGAAACTGTTTTTT CAWSADRATGKLFF
TRBJ2-3 TRBD2 . TRBV7-8 TGTGCCAGCAGCCTCACTAGCGGGAGTTTGGATACGCAGTATTTT CASSLTSGSLDTQYF
TRBJ1-6 . . TRBV28 TGTGCCAGCAGTTCGACCGGGACGGGGCATAATTCACCCCTCCACTTT CASSSTGTGHNSPLHF
TRBJ1-2 . . TRBV29-1 TGCAGCGTGGTTACGGGAAACTATGGCTACACCTTC CSVVTGNYGYTF
TRBJ1-4 TRBD1 . TRBV10-3 TGTGCCATCGCGCGGCAGGGGGATGAAAAACTGTTTTTT CAIARQGDEKLFF
TRBJ1-1 TRBD1 once TRBV13 TGTGCCAGCACCGTGACAGGGCCCGTGGGTGGTGAAGCTTTCTTT CASTVTGPVGGEAFF
TRBJ2-6 . . TRBV7-2 TGTGCCAGCAGCCCTCATGTGGGGGCTGGGGCCAACGTCCTGACTTTC CASSPHVGAGANVLTF
TRBJ2-1 . . TRBV6-6 TGTGCCAGCAGTTACTCGGCCAGGTTCTCCTACAATGAGCAGTTCTTC CASSYSARFSYNEQFF
TRBJ2-3 . . TRBV20-1 TGCAGTGCTTCCCCGGGGGATACGCAGTATTTT CSASPGDTQYF
TRBJ2-3 TRBD2 . TRBV27 TGTGCCAGCTCCCTAGCGGGAAGAAGCACAGATACGCAGTATTTT CASSLAGRSTDTQYF
TRBJ2-2 . . TRBV7-9 TGTGCCAGCAGCTTACAGCACAACGCGAACACCGGGGAGCTGTTTTTT CASSLQHNANTGELFF
TRBJ1-2 . once TRBV30 TGTGCCTGGAGTGTTGGGGATAGGTTAATCTTC CAWSVGDRLIF
TRBJ1-1 . . TRBV28 TGTGCCAGCAGTCGAGGGACTTTTTCTGAAGCTTTCTTT CASSRGTFSEAFF
TRBJ2-3 . once TRBV10-3 TGTGCCCTCTCCGGGACGGCGGGAGATACGCAGTATTTT CALSGTAGDTQYF
TRBJ1-1 . . TRBV28 TGTGCCAGCCGCATGAACACTGAAGCTTTCTTT CASRMNTEAFF
TRBJ2-2 TRBD2 . TRBV19 TGTGCCAGTAGTAGGTCTAGCGGGCGGACCGGGGAGCTGTTTTTT CASSRSSGRTGELFF
TRBJ1-2 . once TRBV5-6 TGTGCCAGCAGCTTGGATGGGGGCAGTAACTATGGCTACACCTTC CASSLDGGSNYGYTF
TRBJ2-1 TRBD1 . TRBV12-3/TRBV12-4 TGTGCCAGCAGTTTTCACGGACAGGGATTGTTCTTC CASSFHGQGLFF
TRBJ1-4 . . TRBV15 TGTGCCACCAGCAGCCGCAACGTTGCTGCAACTAATGAAAAACTGTTTTTT CATSSRNVAATNEKLFF